This passage covers 13 T cell receptor beta chains from one sample sequenced in a study of OX40 agonist ivuxolimab in advanced cancers. Libraries were built with the immunoSEQ multiplex PCR assay. What TCRdb holds here is the immuneACCESS table cut down to in-frame rearrangements. Part of the clones is not present; checked against another copy, under half of the missing clones reflect an unresolved V gene, and the others are unexplained. Here the sample has about 52,000 clones; around four fifths occur a single time. 12% of the sample is held by the ten biggest clonotypes. The sequences come from CD4+ or CD8+ T cells sorted from blood, collected in a trial of the OX40 agonist ivuxolimab. These receptors all come from an adult with an advanced solid tumor such as melanoma, head and neck, liver or kidney cancer.

The J gene is TRBJ2-7, the V gene TRBV6-6; 7 bases agree with TRBD1. Looked up from germline, CDR1 is MNHNY and CDR2 is SVGAGI (reference sequence). This CDR3 spans 14 amino acids. With V trimmed by 10 bases and J by 2 bases, 11 bases remained unmatched. CDR3 sequence (DNA): TGTGCCATGCCTCCGGGACAGAAGACCTACGAGCAGTACGTC. Its protein product is CAMPPGQKTYEQYV.

This clone came up once. The rearrangement uses TRBV19 and TRBJ1-2, with TRBD1 as a possible D gene (6 bases). Germline lookup yields CDR1 LNHDA and CDR2 SQIVND (reference sequence). CDR3 size: 15 residues. Trimming cost V 3 bases and J 2 bases, with 13 bases left between them. The CDR3 sequence: CASSIGGSLNYGYTF. The CDR3 nucleotides read TGTGCCAGTAGTATTGGGGGCAGTTTGAACTATGGCTACACCTTC.

With respect to this clone: The CDR3 does not close with the conserved phenylalanine or tryptophan, likely indicating a read error. No DNA is shown, since the ends of the CDR3 on it are uncertain; the CDR3 is the one TCRdb lists. This chain joins TRBV7-3 and TRBJ2-7; the listed D gene, TRBD1, was not tested against the DNA. CDR1 SGHTA and CDR2 FQGTGA come from the germline V gene. The CDR3 is 12 residues long, ends included. The CDR3: CASSLQGGGAGL.

The chain has TRBV28 and TRBJ1-2, with D unresolved. Trimming removed 5 bases at V and 2 bases at J, with 9 bases between. Germline V CDR1 and CDR2: MDHEN, SYDVKM. This CDR3 contains 13 residues. The CDR3: CASSLTGNYGYTF. The CDR3 nucleotides read TGTGCCAGCAGTCTGACTGGGAACTATGGCTACACCTTC.

The chain employs TRBV14 and TRBJ1-1; a weak D match, TRBD1 (6 bases). CDR1 and CDR2 from the germline V gene are SGHDN and FVKESK. Trimming stripped 2 bases from V and 0 bases from J, with 13 bases between. This CDR3 has 16 residues. The CDR3 region has the DNA TGTGCCAGCAGCCAACAGCAGGGGATTGTGAACACTGAAGCTTTCTTT. It codes for CASSQQQGIVNTEAFF.

This chain joins TRBV2 and TRBJ2-7; 8 bases agree with TRBD1. There are 13 residues in the CDR3. Trimming removed 8 bases from V and 7 bases from J; junction bases left unmatched: 10. Germline values: CDR1 SNHLY, CDR2 FYNNEI. CDR3 bases: TGTGCCAGCGGCCAGGACAGGGTAGAAGAGCAGTACTTC. Amino acid sequence: CASGQDRVEEQYF. The full variable domain, its missing parts supplied by reference TRBV2 and TRBJ2-7, is EPEVTQTPSHQVTQMGQEVILRCVPISNHLYFYWYRQILGQKVEFLVSFYNNEISEKSEIFDDQFSVERPDGSNFTLKIRSTKLEDSAMYFCASGQDRVEEQYFGPGTRLTVT.

This sequence joins TRBV5-6 and TRBJ1-2; D is possibly TRBD1 (5 bases). The CDR3 has 13 amino acids. V was trimmed by 3 bases and J by 5 bases, leaving 11 bases between them. The germline V gene has CDR1 SGHDT and CDR2 YYEEEE. Written as DNA, the CDR3 is TGTGCCAGCAGCTATGGGACCCCTTATGGCTACACCTTC. This translates into CASSYGTPYGYTF.

This rearrangement joins TRBV28 to TRBJ2-7; D ambiguous. Germline V CDR1 and CDR2: MDHEN, SYDVKM. Between the trimmed V and J ends, which lost 6 bases and 4 bases, there was a span of 10 bases. CDR3 length: 12 amino acids. This CDR3 reads CASRVIPYEQYF. The CDR3 region has the DNA TGTGCCAGCAGGGTAATACCATACGAGCAGTACTTC.

The chain joins TRBV5-1 to TRBJ1-1, with a possible D match to TRBD1 (5 bases). Germline CDR1 and CDR2: SGHRS and YFSETQ. Trimming took 1 base from V and 0 from J, leaving 7 bases between them. The CDR3 contains 14 residues. CDR3 bases: TGCGCCAGCAGCTTGACGGGGCTGAACACTGAAGCTTTCTTT. Translated, it gives CASSLTGLNTEAFF.

The V and J genes are TRBV5-6 and TRBJ2-2, with 13 bases identical to TRBD2. V dropped 4 bases and J dropped 6; count of bases not matched to a gene: 6. Germline CDR1 reads SGHDT; CDR2 reads YYEEEE. The CDR3 sequence is 16 residues long. CDR3 sequence (DNA): TGTGCCAGCAGCCGGCGGACTAGCGGGAGTCCCGGGGAGCTGTTTTTT. Protein product: CASSRRTSGSPGELFF.

This rearrangement joins TRBV7-8 to TRBJ1-1; D remains unclear. The CDR3 is 15 amino acids. V was pared by 1 base and J by 1 base, with 10 bases between. Germline V CDR1 and CDR2: SGHVS, FQNEAQ. CDR3 bases: TGTGCCAGCAGCTTAGACGTCGGAAGGAACACTGAAGCTTTCTTT. Translation gives CASSLDVGRNTEAFF.

V gene TRBV5-4 combines with J gene TRBJ2-1; 9 bases are shared with TRBD1. The junction had 5 bases not matched to a gene; V was cut back by 4 bases and J by 9 bases. Germline V gives CDR1 SGHNT, CDR2 YYREEE (reference sequence). CDR3 length: 13 amino acids. The CDR3 sequence: CASSRDRGGEQFF. DNA for the CDR3: TGTGCCAGCAGCCGAGACAGGGGGGGTGAGCAGTTCTTC.

The chain couples TRBV9 to TRBJ1-4, with 7 bases fitting TRBD1. This CDR3 has 14 residues. In germline, CDR1 is SGDLS, CDR2 YYNGEE. The V and J ends lost 4 bases and 7 bases, in that order; junction bases with no gene match: 7. The CDR3 nucleotides are TGTGCCAGCAGCCCAAGGGCAGGGGGTGAAAAACTGTTTTTT. It is translated as CASSPRAGGEKLFF.